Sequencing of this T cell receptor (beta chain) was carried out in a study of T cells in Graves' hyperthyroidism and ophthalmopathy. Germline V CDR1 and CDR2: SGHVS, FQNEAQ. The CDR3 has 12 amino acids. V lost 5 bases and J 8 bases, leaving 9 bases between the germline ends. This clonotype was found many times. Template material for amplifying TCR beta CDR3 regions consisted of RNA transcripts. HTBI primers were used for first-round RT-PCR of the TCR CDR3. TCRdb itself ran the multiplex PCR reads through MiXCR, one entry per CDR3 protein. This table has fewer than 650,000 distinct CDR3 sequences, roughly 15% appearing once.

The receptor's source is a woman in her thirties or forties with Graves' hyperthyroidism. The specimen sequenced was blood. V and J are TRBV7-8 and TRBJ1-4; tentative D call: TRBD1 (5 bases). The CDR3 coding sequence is TGTGCCAGCAGCCAAGGGACCGAAAAACTGTTTTTT. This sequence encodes CASSQGTEKLFF. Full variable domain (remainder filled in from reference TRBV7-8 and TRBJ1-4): GAGVSQSPRYKVAKRGQDVALRCDPISGHVSLFWYQQALGQGPEFLTYFQNEAQLDKSGLPSDRFFAERPEGSVSTLKIQRTQQEDSAVYLCASSQGTEKLFFGSGTQLSVL.